Each of the 12 T cell receptor beta chains below was sequenced from the same sample in a study of spatial heterogeneity in lung cancer. TCRdb reanalysed the 5' RACE reads using MiXCR and keeps one entry per CDR3 protein. The repertoire holds roughly 70,000 distinct CDR3 sequences, with 7.5% to 10% as singletons. Time point defined: blood at routine non-recurrence follow-up after resection. The sequencing used PBMCs, collected at follow-up. The source of these receptors is a female donor with early-stage non-small cell lung cancer.

This clonotype has more than one count but fewer than ten. CDR3 amino acids: CASSRRSQGYEQYF. The CDR3 DNA follows: TGTGCCAGCAGCCGAAGATCACAGGGTTACGAGCAGTACTTC. This chain joins TRBV7-2 and TRBJ2-7; a possible D gene is TRBD1 (6 bases). Trimming pared 5 bases from V and 4 bases from J, leaving 15 bases between. CDR3 size: 14 residues. The V gene's germline CDR1 is SGHTA and CDR2 FQGNSA.

Ten or more counts support this clonotype. The chain couples TRBV5-1 to TRBJ1-1; 8 bases match TRBD1. This CDR3 comprises 15 residues. Germline values: CDR1 SGHRS, CDR2 YFSETQ. V was pared by 2 bases and J by 1 base, with 4 bases of the junction left unmatched. The CDR3 sequence: CASSFTGTGNTEAFF. Written as DNA, the CDR3 is TGCGCCAGCAGCTTTACCGGGACAGGGAACACTGAAGCTTTCTTT.

This chain connects TRBV28 to TRBJ2-7; a possible D gene is TRBD2 (6 bases). Looked up from germline, CDR1 is MDHEN and CDR2 is SYDVKM. V lost 8 bases, J lost 2 bases, and 16 bases lay in between. The CDR3 is made up of 14 amino acids. The CDR3 sequence: CASALSGPTYEQYF. As DNA, the CDR3 is TGTGCCAGCGCCCTTAGCGGACCGACCTACGAGCAGTACTTC.

V usage is TRBV2 and J usage is TRBJ2-4; no reliable D call. Germline V gene sequence: CDR1 SNHLY, CDR2 FYNNEI. The length of the CDR3 is 13 residues. The germline V and J ends were trimmed by 8 bases and 1 base, with 9 bases remaining between them. CDR3 in DNA: TGTGCCAGCTCAAAGCTGGCCAAAAACATTCAGTACTTC. Protein: CASSKLAKNIQYF. Full variable domain (outside the CDR3, taken from reference TRBV2 and TRBJ2-4): EPEVTQTPSHQVTQMGQEVILRCVPISNHLYFYWYRQILGQKVEFLVSFYNNEISEKSEIFDDQFSVERPDGSNFTLKIRSTKLEDSAMYFCASSKLAKNIQYFGAGTRLSVL.

V usage is TRBV5-1 and J usage is TRBJ1-1; no reliable D call. V gave up 1 base and J gave up 3 bases, with 10 bases separating them. The CDR3 consists of 14 residues. Germline V gives CDR1 SGHRS, CDR2 YFSETQ. This CDR3 is CASSLLEGDTEAFF. As DNA, the CDR3 is TGCGCCAGCAGCTTGTTGGAGGGAGACACTGAAGCTTTCTTT.

This clonotype occurred a few times. The chain employs TRBV5-5 and TRBJ1-1; D gene ambiguous. V was trimmed by 0 bases and J by 4 bases, leaving 16 bases between them. There are 16 residues in the CDR3. Germline V gives CDR1 SGHKS, CDR2 YYEKEE (reference sequence). CDR3 residues: CASSLAQLPLGTEAFF. DNA of the CDR3: TGTGCCAGCAGCTTGGCCCAGCTGCCGTTGGGCACTGAAGCTTTCTTT. Combining the CDR3 with reference TRBV5-5 and TRBJ1-1 gives the whole variable domain DAGVTQSPTHLIKTRGQQVTLRCSPISGHKSVSWYQQVLGQGPQFIFQYYEKEERGRGNFPDRFSARQFPNYSSELNVNALLLGDSALYLCASSLAQLPLGTEAFFGQGTRLTVV.

The sample holds many counts of this clonotype. The V call is TRBV28, the J call TRBJ1-1; 12 positions agree with TRBD1. Trimming took 4 bases from V and 6 from J; bases not matched to a gene: 6. Germline assignment: CDR1 MDHEN and CDR2 SYDVKM. The CDR3 totals 15 residues. CDR3 nucleotides: TGTGCCAGCAGTTCCCCGGGACAGGGGGCGGCTGAAGCTTTCTTT. Its translation is CASSSPGQGAAEAFF.

This chain joins TRBV24-1 and TRBJ2-3; TRBD2 matches 13 bases. This CDR3 region has 17 residues. Germline loops: CDR1 KGHDR, CDR2 SFDVKD. J lost 4 bases, V lost 3 bases, and 6 bases had no gene match. CDR3 sequence reads: CATSDRGLAGDPDTQYF. The CDR3 DNA sequence: TGTGCCACCAGTGATCGTGGACTAGCGGGAGACCCAGATACGCAGTATTTT.

This clonotype was observed many times. This chain joins TRBV7-9 and TRBJ1-1; D is unclear. V shed 5 bases and J shed 4 bases, with 11 bases lying between them. The germline V gene has CDR1 SEHNR and CDR2 FQNEAQ (reference sequence). CDR3 length: 13 residues. The CDR3 protein is CASSLTQSTEAFF. The CDR3 coding sequence is TGTGCCAGCAGCCTGACGCAGAGCACTGAAGCTTTCTTT.

The chain joins TRBV12-3 or TRBV12-4 to TRBJ1-6; a weak D match, TRBD1 (6 bases). CDR3 size: 13 residues. V lost 8 bases, J lost 4 bases, and 9 bases lay in between. The DNA of the CDR3 is TGTGCCAGCGCAGGGGCTTATAATTCACCCCTCCACTTT. This gives the protein CASAGAYNSPLHF.

This clonotype has ten or more counts. The V gene is TRBV10-3, the J gene TRBJ2-1; D is unresolved. The CDR3 covers 13 residues. Germline V gene data show CDR1 as ENHRY and CDR2 as SYGVKD. The V and J ends lost 4 bases and 2 bases respectively, with 6 bases between them. CDR3 DNA: TGTGCCATCAGTGTTCAGACCTACAATGAGCAGTTCTTC. It translates to CAISVQTYNEQFF.

This clonotype was counted ten times or more. V is TRBV30 and J is TRBJ1-1; D is perhaps TRBD1 (6 bases). CDR1 is GTSNPN, CDR2 SVGIG, per germline (reference sequence). The CDR3 is 14 amino acids. Trimming stripped 3 bases from V and 4 bases from J, with 15 bases between. The chain's CDR3 is CAWRQDSWSTEAFF. In nucleotides, the CDR3 is TGTGCCTGGAGGCAGGACAGCTGGAGCACTGAAGCTTTCTTT.